The 20 T cell receptor beta chains below come from one sample, sequenced in a study of identical twins. TCRdb processed the 5' RACE reads anew with MiXCR; each CDR3 protein has one entry. The sample lists about 530,000 distinct CDR3 sequences, about a fifth occurring once. The sample was also linked to a second study, of yellow fever vaccine responses in identical twins.

The sequenced sample was CD4+ T cells sorted from blood. The receptor set was obtained from a woman younger than 30 in good health.

This clonotype has only one observation. The genes are TRBV12-3 or TRBV12-4 and TRBJ1-6; D gene unclear. The V end was cut by 6 bases, the J end by 7 bases, with 10 bases between. CDR3 length equals 13 residues. CDR3 DNA sequence: TGTGCCAGCAGAATAAACACCAATTCACCCCTCCACTTT. Its translation is CASRINTNSPLHF.

This clonotype turned up a few times. The J gene is TRBJ2-4, the V gene TRBV4-2, with TRBD2 matching over 8 bases. The CDR3 loop spans 16 amino acids. With 0 bases clipped from V and 7 bases from J, the junction kept 8 bases outside the gene matches. Germline lookup yields CDR1 LGHNA and CDR2 YNFKEQ. The CDR3 loop is CASSQDFGGAVNIQYF. CDR3 coding DNA: TGTGCCAGCAGCCAAGACTTCGGGGGGGCCGTGAACATTCAGTACTTC.

The V gene is TRBV5-6, the J gene TRBJ2-1, with D possibly TRBD2 on 7 matching bases. V shed 4 bases and J shed 6 bases, with 23 bases lying between them. From germline, CDR1 is SGHDT and CDR2 YYEEEE. There are 17 residues in the CDR3. The CDR3 sequence is CASSRGALARSPNEQFF. DNA for the CDR3: TGTGCCAGCAGCCGGGGGGCTCTAGCGCGATCCCCCAATGAGCAGTTCTTC.

CDR3 sequence (DNA): TGTGCCAGCAGCGTAGCCCCTAGCACAGATACGCAGTATTTT. Translating it yields CASSVAPSTDTQYF. The chain is built from TRBV9 and TRBJ2-3, with no clear D. V was trimmed by 0 bases and J by 0 bases, leaving 5 bases between them. Germline lookup yields CDR1 SGDLS and CDR2 YYNGEE. This CDR3 is built from 14 residues.

The rearrangement links TRBV29-1 to TRBJ2-1, with 11 bases that match TRBD2. The germline CDR1 and CDR2 sequences are SQVTM and ANQGSEA. The CDR3 spans 14 residues. Trimming took 7 bases from V and 6 from J; bases not matched to a gene: 8. Here the CDR3 reads CSGYSGRAGNEQFF. The CDR3 DNA is TGCAGCGGCTATAGCGGGAGGGCCGGCAATGAGCAGTTCTTC.

There are many counts of this clonotype. The chain carries TRBV12-3 or TRBV12-4 and TRBJ2-7, with 9 bases lining up with TRBD2. The V segment lost 6 bases and the J segment 3 bases; nucleotides outside the gene matches: 3. The CDR3 totals 13 residues. The CDR3 is CASRIAGDYEQYF. DNA of the CDR3: TGTGCCAGCAGGATAGCGGGAGACTACGAGCAGTACTTC.

This clonotype has more than one count but fewer than ten. The genes are TRBV12-3 or TRBV12-4 and TRBJ2-3; 8 positions match TRBD2. CDR3 length equals 15 residues. V shed 1 base and J 2 bases; nucleotides not matched to a gene: 2. The CDR3 bases are TGTGCCAGCAGTTTAGTGCGGGGGGCCACAGATACGCAGTATTTT. This encodes CASSLVRGATDTQYF.

The chain links TRBV20-1 to TRBJ2-7; 13 positions agree with TRBD2. V lost 5 bases, J lost 7 bases, and 5 bases stayed unmatched. This CDR3 has 13 amino acids. Germline values: CDR1 DFQATT, CDR2 SNEGSKA (reference sequence). The CDR3 loop reads CSAGLAGVGEQYF. CDR3 nucleotides: TGCAGTGCTGGACTAGCGGGAGTTGGGGAGCAGTACTTC.

The chain links TRBV18 to TRBJ1-2, with D possibly being TRBD1 (5 bases). Germline CDR1 and CDR2: KGHSH and LQKENI. V lost 1 base and J 6 bases, leaving 15 bases between the germline ends. The CDR3 length is 15 residues. The CDR3 nucleotides read TGTGCCAGCTCACCACAGACACAGGAGGGTGATGGCTACACCTTC. It translates to CASSPQTQEGDGYTF. Combining the CDR3 with reference TRBV18 and TRBJ1-2 gives the whole variable domain NAGVMQNPRHLVRRRGQEARLRCSPMKGHSHVYWYRQLPEEGLKFMVYLQKENIIDESGMPKERFSAEFPKEGPSILRIQQVVRGDSAAYFCASSPQTQEGDGYTFGSGTRLTVV.

The V and J genes are TRBV2 and TRBJ2-7; D possibly corresponds to TRBD1 (5 bases). Germline V lookup: CDR1 SNHLY, CDR2 FYNNEI. V was clipped by 6 bases and J by 5 bases, with 14 bases between them. The CDR3 is 13 residues long. The CDR3 here is CASSKQTANEQYV. CDR3 DNA sequence: TGTGCCAGCAGCAAACAGACAGCGAACGAGCAGTACGTC.

The chain is built from TRBV3-1 and TRBJ2-7; D may be TRBD2 (5 bases). The CDR3 extends over 13 amino acids. In germline, CDR1 is LGHDT, CDR2 YNNKEL (reference sequence). V lost 10 bases and J lost 6, with 19 bases in between. The CDR3 DNA sequence: TGTGCCACGGGGAAAATGAGCTGGGGCGAGCAGTACTTC. Protein product: CATGKMSWGEQYF.

In this sample, this clonotype turned up a few times. The rearrangement links TRBV6-1 to TRBJ2-1; TRBD2 agrees at 8 bases. V shed 6 bases, J shed 7 bases, and the junction held 5 bases outside the gene matches. The CDR3 runs 13 residues. Germline CDR1 reads MNHNS; CDR2 reads SASEGT. The CDR3 coding sequence is TGTGCCAGCAGGGAGCGGGAGACGAATGAGCAGTTCTTC. Protein sequence: CASRERETNEQFF.

This clonotype was counted a few times. The chain couples TRBV24-1 to TRBJ2-3; D gene ambiguous. Trimming took 4 bases from V and 4 from J, leaving 11 bases between them. From germline, CDR1 is KGHDR and CDR2 SFDVKD. CDR3 length: 14 residues. The CDR3 sequence is CATSETKYPDTQYF. For the CDR3, the DNA is TGTGCCACCAGTGAGACCAAATACCCAGATACGCAGTATTTT.

The gene calls are TRBV9 and TRBJ1-1, with D perhaps matching TRBD1 (5 bases). CDR3 size: 15 residues. Germline CDR1 and CDR2: SGDLS and YYNGEE. V shed 4 bases and J shed 4 bases, with 17 bases lying between them. The CDR3 DNA reads TGTGCCAGCAGCCCCCAGCGGGGGTTTGTCACTGAAGCTTTCTTT. Translation: CASSPQRGFVTEAFF.

The chain couples TRBV24-1 to TRBJ2-2; D gene ambiguous. Germline V gene data show CDR1 as KGHDR and CDR2 as SFDVKD. The V end was cut by 11 bases, the J end by 5 bases, with 14 bases between. CDR3 size: 13 residues. The CDR3 here is CAIRNSNTGELFF. The CDR3 DNA sequence: TGTGCCATCCGAAATAGTAATACCGGGGAGCTGTTTTTT.

The sample holds a few counts of this clonotype. This chain connects TRBV2 to TRBJ2-7, with 9 bases identical to TRBD2. V dropped 3 bases and J dropped 2; count of bases not matched to a gene: 5. The CDR3 is 15 residues long. Germline loops: CDR1 SNHLY, CDR2 FYNNEI. This CDR3 reads CASSDETSGTYEQYF. In DNA form, the CDR3 reads TGTGCCAGCAGTGACGAGACTAGCGGAACCTACGAGCAGTACTTC.

This clonotype occurred a few times. V and J are TRBV12-3 or TRBV12-4 and TRBJ1-2, with D uncertain. V lost 1 base and J lost 7, with 4 bases in between. The CDR3 has 11 amino acids. CDR3 coding DNA: TGTGCCAGCAGTTTAGGCTCTGGCTACACCTTC. Amino acids: CASSLGSGYTF.

This clonotype was seen a handful of times. The gene calls are TRBV12-3 or TRBV12-4 and TRBJ1-1; perhaps TRBD1 as D (6 bases). The CDR3 spans 14 residues. Trimming shortened V by 1 base and J by 5 bases, and 11 bases separated the two germline ends. The CDR3 loop is CASSLDRVRTEAFF. The CDR3 nucleotides are TGTGCCAGCAGTTTAGACAGGGTTCGTACTGAAGCTTTCTTT.

This chain's CDR3 is CASSPRDRGPNEQYF. The CDR3 bases are TGTGCCAGCTCACCTCGAGATCGGGGACCCAACGAGCAGTACTTC. V usage is TRBV18 and J usage is TRBJ2-7; D could derive from TRBD1 or TRBD2 (5 bases each). In germline, CDR1 is KGHSH, CDR2 LQKENI. The CDR3 has 15 amino acids. Deletions cut 3 bases from V and 5 bases from J, with 17 bases between. Filled out from reference TRBV18 and TRBJ2-7, the complete variable domain reads NAGVMQNPRHLVRRRGQEARLRCSPMKGHSHVYWYRQLPEEGLKFMVYLQKENIIDESGMPKERFSAEFPKEGPSILRIQQVVRGDSAAYFCASSPRDRGPNEQYFGPGTRLTVT.

This chain uses TRBV7-3 with TRBJ2-1, with D perhaps matching TRBD1 (5 bases). This CDR3 has 11 amino acids. CDR1 and CDR2 from the germline V gene are SGHTA and FQGTGA. Trimming stripped 5 bases from V and 10 bases from J, with 9 bases between. The CDR3 sequence: CASSADREQFF. CDR3 bases: TGTGCCAGCAGCGCAGACAGAGAGCAGTTCTTC.